This TCR beta chain was sequenced for a study of cytomegalovirus exposure and HLA in healthy donors. TCRdb's table, derived via immunoSEQ multiplex PCR, lists solely in-frame clones and lacks some. This sample has about 150,000 clones, with 80% to 90% found just once. V was trimmed by 9 bases and J by 6 bases, leaving 11 bases between them. Germline-derived CDR1 and CDR2 are SGHVS and FQNEAQ. The CDR3 loop spans 12 amino acids. V usage is TRBV7-8 and J usage is TRBJ1-4; D call uncertain. The sequenced sample consisted of PBMCs. The source of this sequence is a woman aged 30 to 39 in good health and CMV-seropositive. The CDR3 reads CASVLRDEKLFF. The CDR3 nucleotides read TGTGCCAGTGTCTTAAGAGATGAAAAACTGTTTTTT.